A selection of T cell receptor beta chains follows, all from one sample in a study of T-cell memory formation after mild COVID-19. TCRdb itself ran the 5' RACE reads through MiXCR, one entry per CDR3 protein. Among roughly 340,000 distinct CDR3 sequences, about 15% were seen once, and the ten largest hold 20% to 25%. Sequencing was carried out using PBMCs or a T cell subset sorted from them (not recorded which). The receptors here all came from a young man who had mild COVID-19 (a few samples of this study predate the infection). Cell type and time point are not known. Each CDR3 is given with its conserved first and last residue. Each record gives: J gene, V gene, D gene, clone size, CDR3 DNA, CDR3 protein. A D gene is named only where the DNA matches it firmly. Some rows mark clone size as missing; the rest say once, few, many or name a class of expanded clone.

TRBJ2-1 TRBV7-2 TRBD2 . TGTGCCAGCAGCTTGGGAGCGGGGGTGTACAATGAGCAGTTCTTC CASSLGAGVYNEQFF
TRBJ2-6 TRBV5-1 TRBD1 . TGCGCCAGCAGCTTGTATCCCCCAGGGGGTATATCTGGGGCCAACGTCCTGACTTTC CASSLYPPGGISGANVLTF
TRBJ1-2 TRBV7-9 . . TGTGCCAGCAGTCTACCTCGTGGGGAGGACTATGGCTACACCTTC CASSLPRGEDYGYTF
TRBJ1-5 TRBV12-3/TRBV12-4 TRBD1 few TGTGCCAGCAGCTTCGGACAGGGGAACAATCAGCCCCAGCATTTT CASSFGQGNNQPQHF
TRBJ2-1 TRBV29-1 . . TGCAGCGTTGGGGCCTGGCCGTACAATGAGCAGTTCTTC CSVGAWPYNEQFF
TRBJ2-4 TRBV4-1 TRBD1 few TGCGCCAGCAGCCCGGGCCCGGCTACAGGGGGGAAAAACATTCAGTACTTC CASSPGPATGGKNIQYF
TRBJ2-2 TRBV5-1 TRBD2 many TGCGCCAGCAGCCGGACTAGCGGGGGGGCCCGAGCCGGGGAGCTGTTTTTT CASSRTSGGARAGELFF
TRBJ1-2 TRBV4-1 . . TGCGCCAGCAGCCAAGCGGTAGGGCTGGCGGGCGGCTACACCTTC CASSQAVGLAGGYTF
TRBJ1-1 TRBV4-3 . many TGCGCCAGCAGCCTCGGGCACCAGAACACTGAAGCTTTCTTT CASSLGHQNTEAFF
TRBJ2-1 TRBV5-1 . many TGCGCCAGCAGCTTGGGAGAGTACAATGAGCAGTTCTTC CASSLGEYNEQFF
TRBJ2-1 TRBV7-2 . . TGTGCCAGCAGCTTAGGTCTACAGGGTTCCTATGAGCAGTTCTTC CASSLGLQGSYEQFF
TRBJ1-5 TRBV7-9 . few TGTGCCAGCAGCACCAACTTTCAGCCCCAGCATTTT CASSTNFQPQHF
TRBJ1-4 TRBV25-1 . once TGTGCCAGCGGGAGGGTTAATGAAAAACTGTTTTTT CASGRVNEKLFF
TRBJ2-2 TRBV28 TRBD1 . TGTGCCAGCAGCTCCACAGGGGTCGCGAACACCGGGGAGCTGTTTTTT CASSSTGVANTGELFF
TRBJ2-7 TRBV4-1 . . TGCGCCAGCAGCCAAGAGGAGGGGGCGAGGAACGAGCAGTACTTC CASSQEEGARNEQYF
TRBJ2-5 TRBV27 TRBD1 . TGTGCCAGCAGTTATGGACAGGGGCGATCCCAAGAGACCCAGTACTTC CASSYGQGRSQETQYF
TRBJ2-2 TRBV7-9 TRBD1 few TGTGCCAGCACCACGCCCCGACAGGGGTATACCGGGGAGCTGTTTTTT CASTTPRQGYTGELFF
TRBJ1-1 TRBV5-6 TRBD1 . TGTGCCAGCAGGGGTGACAGGGTCACTGAAGCTTTCTTT CASRGDRVTEAFF
TRBJ2-5 TRBV5-1 . . TGCGCCAGCAGCTTGGCGGGGGCGGGGGTTCCCCAAGAGACCCAGTACTTC CASSLAGAGVPQETQYF
TRBJ2-7 TRBV19 TRBD1 . TGTGCCAGTAGTATTGGGACAGTTACCTACGAGCAGTACTTC CASSIGTVTYEQYF
TRBJ2-3 TRBV12-3/TRBV12-4 . few TGTGCCAGCAGTCGGAGTAGCGGACTCCTGGGGGAAAAAGATACGCAGTATTTT CASSRSSGLLGEKDTQYF
TRBJ2-3 TRBV7-9 . few TGTGCCAGCAGCCCCCGAGGGACGGACCAAGGGGATACGCAGTATTTT CASSPRGTDQGDTQYF
TRBJ2-2 TRBV7-3 . few TGTGCCAGCAGCCCCCACGGGAACACCGGGGAGCTGTTTTTT CASSPHGNTGELFF
TRBJ2-1 TRBV4-3 TRBD1 . TGCGCCAGCAGCCAGACAGGGTACCGGGAGCAGTTCTTC CASSQTGYREQFF
TRBJ2-7 TRBV4-2 TRBD1 . TGTGCCAGCAGCCGGGGACAGGCTCTACTCTCCTACGAGCAGTACTTC CASSRGQALLSYEQYF
TRBJ2-7 TRBV4-3 . many TGCGCCAGCAGCCAGGCCAGCGGTTGGTCCTACGAGCAGTACTTC CASSQASGWSYEQYF
TRBJ1-4 TRBV6-5 . . TGTGCCAGCAGTTACTCGGCCAGGGAGAGTGAAAAACTGTTTTTT CASSYSARESEKLFF
TRBJ2-1 TRBV24-1 TRBD1 few TGTGCCACCAGTGATTGGGCCTACGACAGGGACAATGAGCAGTTCTTC CATSDWAYDRDNEQFF
TRBJ2-5 TRBV6-5 TRBD1 many TGTGCCAGCAGTCCCTATGGAATTACAGGGGAGAAGGAAGAGACCCAGTACTTC CASSPYGITGEKEETQYF
TRBJ1-5 TRBV27 TRBD1 . TGTGCCAGCAGTTCGGGACAGACTTATAGCAATCAGCCCCAGCATTTT CASSSGQTYSNQPQHF
TRBJ1-1 TRBV7-9 . . TGTGCCAGCACCACTATTGGGGAAAAAGCTTTCTTT CASTTIGEKAFF
TRBJ2-1 TRBV3-1 TRBD2 once TGTGCCAGCAGCCAAGTGGCTAGCGGCGACAATGAGCAGTTCTTC CASSQVASGDNEQFF
TRBJ1-1 TRBV5-1 . few TGCGCCAGCAGCCAGGTAACACAACCCGGCACTGAAGCTTTCTTT CASSQVTQPGTEAFF
TRBJ2-7 TRBV5-1 . . TGCGCCAGCAGCTTGGCGGACTCAAGCTACGAGCAGTACTTC CASSLADSSYEQYF
TRBJ2-1 TRBV2 TRBD2 . TGTGCCAGCAGTCGCGGGGGGGGTGGTGAGCAGTTCTTC CASSRGGGGEQFF
TRBJ1-3 TRBV7-2 . few TGTGCCAGCAGGCGGTTGGGCTCTGGAAACACCATATATTTT CASRRLGSGNTIYF
TRBJ2-1 TRBV6-2/TRBV6-3 . . TGTGCCAGCAGGTATTCACAGGGTGTGGGTGAGCAGTTCTTC CASRYSQGVGEQFF
TRBJ2-5 TRBV2 TRBD1 . TGTGCCAGCAGGCCGGACAGGGCCCAAAGTAGGGCCCAGTACTTC CASRPDRAQSRAQYF
TRBJ2-7 TRBV18 . few TGTGCCAGCTCACCGGCAAGCGGGACAGCCGAGCAGTACTTC CASSPASGTAEQYF
TRBJ1-1 TRBV12-3/TRBV12-4 . few TGTGCCAGCACCCACAGGTGGGACACTGAAGCTTTCTTT CASTHRWDTEAFF
TRBJ1-6 TRBV7-9 . many TGTGCCAGCAGCTCCCCGCAGGGAGGCCGGTCACCCCTCCACTTT CASSSPQGGRSPLHF
TRBJ2-7 TRBV6-1 . . TGTGCCAGCAGTCCACGGACAGTGGGCTACGAGCAGTACTTC CASSPRTVGYEQYF
TRBJ1-2 TRBV2 . . TGTGCCAGCAGTGAACGGGCATCCCCGTCTAATGAGGGCTACACCTTC CASSERASPSNEGYTF
TRBJ2-3 TRBV7-7 . few TGTGCCAGCACCACAGGGTATGCGGATACGCAGTATTTT CASTTGYADTQYF
TRBJ2-1 TRBV20-1 TRBD2 few TGCAGTGCTGGGAACGGGGGGGCCGGTGAGCAGTTCTTC CSAGNGGAGEQFF
TRBJ2-1 TRBV5-1 . . TGCGCCAGCACGATTTCCCCCCCCAATGAGCAGTTCTTC CASTISPPNEQFF
TRBJ2-4 TRBV5-6 . . TGTGCCAGCAGCTCACAGGAATTAGCCAAAAACATTCAGTACTTC CASSSQELAKNIQYF
TRBJ1-4 TRBV29-1 TRBD1 few TGCAGCGTTGAAGATCCCCAGGACAGGGGTAATGAAAAACTGTTTTTT CSVEDPQDRGNEKLFF
TRBJ2-2 TRBV6-5 . . TGTGCCAGCAGTTACTCCCATAACACCGGGGAGCTGTTTTTT CASSYSHNTGELFF
TRBJ2-5 TRBV29-1 . many TGCAGCACCCAAAGGGGGGCGGAAGAGACCCAGTACTTC CSTQRGAEETQYF